Following are 29 T cell receptor beta chains from one sample sequenced in a study of cytomegalovirus exposure and HLA in healthy donors. In the PCR, 60 Vbeta and 13 Jbeta primers were used. The table came from immunoSEQ multiplex PCR; TCRdb's copy has only in-frame clones and leaves some out. The ten top clones account for about 1.6%, within a sample of approximately 140,000 clones. Sequencing was done on a sample of PBMCs. The receptors shown here come from a woman aged 40 to 55 in good health and CMV-seronegative.

The chain has TRBV4-1 and TRBJ1-1, with TRBD1 identical over 9 bases. CDR1 and CDR2 (germline): MGHRA, YSYEKL. The CDR3 consists of 15 residues. After removal of 4 bases from V and 5 bases from J, the junction contained 8 bases not matched to a gene. The CDR3 DNA reads as TGCGCCAGCAGCCCGGGACAGGGAATAAGGACTGAAGCTTTCTTT. It translates to CASSPGQGIRTEAFF.

The rearrangement uses TRBV18 and TRBJ1-1; 7 nucleotides agree with TRBD1. This CDR3 has 14 residues. With V trimmed by 6 bases and J by 5 bases, 9 bases remained unmatched. Per germline, CDR1 KGHSH and CDR2 LQKENI. Here the CDR3 reads CASSLTGVETEAFF. For the CDR3, the DNA is TGTGCCAGCTCCCTTACAGGGGTAGAGACTGAAGCTTTCTTT. Full variable domain (missing parts from reference TRBV18 and TRBJ1-1): NAGVMQNPRHLVRRRGQEARLRCSPMKGHSHVYWYRQLPEEGLKFMVYLQKENIIDESGMPKERFSAEFPKEGPSILRIQQVVRGDSAAYFCASSLTGVETEAFFGQGTRLTVV.

Notes on this clone: The same CDR3 is also encoded by other DNA sequences in this sample. This chain's CDR3 is CASSRGGTNQPQHF. In DNA form, the CDR3 reads TGTGCCAGCAGTCGCGGGGGGACCAATCAGCCCCAGCATTTT. The chain employs TRBV28 and TRBJ1-5, with a weak D call TRBD1 (5 bases). There are 14 residues in the CDR3. Trimming shortened V by 5 bases and J by 3 bases, and 11 bases separated the two germline ends. The germline CDR1 and CDR2 sequences are MDHEN and SYDVKM.

The rearrangement joins TRBV7-2 to TRBJ1-4; D gene uncertain. The CDR3 is made up of 14 amino acids. Per the germline V gene, CDR1 is SGHTA and CDR2 is FQGNSA. Deletions cut 4 bases from V and 3 bases from J, with 9 bases between. CDR3 bases: TGTGCCAGCAGCTCTCCCCCCCCTAATGAAAAACTGTTTTTT. Translated, it gives CASSSPPPNEKLFF.

The chain employs TRBV28 and TRBJ2-3; D is unclear. The V gene's germline CDR1 is MDHEN and CDR2 SYDVKM. This CDR3 contains 14 residues. The V end lost 3 bases, the J end lost 2 bases, and 9 bases lay between the germline ends. The CDR3 sequence is CASSFATPTDTQYF. The DNA of the CDR3 is TGTGCCAGCAGTTTTGCAACTCCCACAGATACGCAGTATTTT. Based on the CDR3 plus reference TRBV28 and TRBJ2-3, the full variable domain is DVKVTQSSRYLVKRTGEKVFLECVQDMDHENMFWYRQDPGLGLRLIYFSYDVKMKEKGDIPEGYSVSREKKERFSLILESASTNQTSMYLCASSFATPTDTQYFGPGTRLTVL.

The V gene is TRBV6-6, the J gene TRBJ2-3; 11 positions agree with TRBD2. Germline CDR1 reads MNHNY; CDR2 reads SVGAGI (reference sequence). The CDR3 length is 16 residues. The J segment lost 3 bases and the V segment lost 5 bases, leaving 7 bases of the junction unmatched. CDR3: CASSAPSGGLTDTQYF. CDR3 DNA: TGTGCCAGCAGTGCCCCTAGCGGGGGGTTGACAGATACGCAGTATTTT.

The chain combines TRBV5-6 with TRBJ1-2, with D hard to call. CDR3 size: 14 residues. V was cut by 5 bases and J by 4 bases, with 15 bases left in between. Germline V lookup: CDR1 SGHDT, CDR2 YYEEEE. The CDR3 sequence is CASRQISGSYGYTF. DNA for the CDR3: TGTGCCAGCAGGCAAATCTCGGGGAGCTATGGCTACACCTTC.

The chain uses TRBV6-6 and TRBJ1-5, with D unclear. This CDR3 is 15 amino acids long. Trimming took 2 bases from V and 2 from J, leaving 10 bases between them. Germline CDR1 and CDR2: MNHNY and SVGAGI (reference sequence). CDR3 in amino acids: CASSYRSIGNQPQHF. CDR3 coding DNA: TGTGCCAGCAGTTACCGGTCCATCGGCAATCAGCCCCAGCATTTT.

The chain joins TRBV5-8 to TRBJ1-6, with D perhaps matching TRBD1 (6 bases). V gave up 5 bases and J gave up 10 bases, with 16 bases separating them. Germline-derived CDR1 and CDR2 are SGHTS and YDEGEE. This CDR3 is built from 14 residues. CDR3 in DNA: TGTGCCAGCAGACCTACACAGGGTCCGTCACCCCTCCACTTT. The encoded protein is CASRPTQGPSPLHF.

The chain uses TRBV5-4 and TRBJ2-7, with 8 bases lining up with TRBD2. Per germline, CDR1 SGHNT and CDR2 YYREEE (reference sequence). V was clipped by 3 bases and J by 1 base; unmatched bases: 6. The CDR3 runs to 15 residues. CDR3 sequence: CASSSASGRSYEQYF. In DNA, the CDR3 is TGTGCCAGCAGCTCCGCTAGCGGGCGTTCCTACGAGCAGTACTTC.

The chain employs TRBV12-5 and TRBJ1-1; D possibly corresponds to TRBD1 (5 bases). CDR3 length: 13 residues. Trimming removed 6 bases from V and 0 bases from J, with 8 bases in between. Germline V gives CDR1 LGHNT, CDR2 FRNRAP. In DNA, the CDR3 is TGTGCTAGTGGGTGGGGGGTGAACACTGAAGCTTTCTTT. It yields the protein CASGWGVNTEAFF.

The chain uses TRBV9 and TRBJ1-4; 7 bases fit TRBD1. V shed 3 bases and J 8 bases; nucleotides not matched to a gene: 7. Germline V lookup: CDR1 SGDLS, CDR2 YYNGEE. The CDR3 is 14 residues long. CDR3 coding DNA: TGTGCCAGCAGCGCAACAGGGGTCGACGAAAAACTGTTTTTT. Encoded protein: CASSATGVDEKLFF.

The V and J genes are TRBV2 and TRBJ1-1; 7 bases align to TRBD1. Germline V lookup: CDR1 SNHLY, CDR2 FYNNEI. The CDR3 is 14 amino acids. The ends lost 6 bases at V and 3 bases at J; junction bases unmatched: 7. CDR3 amino acids: CASSTSRGDTEAFF. CDR3 DNA: TGTGCCAGCAGCACCTCCAGGGGGGACACTGAAGCTTTCTTT.

The CDR3 nucleotides read TGTGCCAGCAGCTTAGGGATTTTCCCGGGGACCCAGTACTTC. The encoded protein is CASSLGIFPGTQYF. The V call is TRBV7-2, the J call TRBJ2-5, with D uncertain. The CDR3 consists of 14 residues. Germline values: CDR1 SGHTA, CDR2 FQGNSA. Trimming removed 1 base from V and 7 bases from J, with 13 bases in between.

The rearrangement uses TRBV27 and TRBJ2-3; 12 bases agree with TRBD1. This CDR3 region has 17 residues. V gave up 4 bases and J gave up 4 bases; unmatched junction bases: 9. CDR1 MNHEY and CDR2 SMNVEV come from the germline V gene (reference sequence). CDR3 bases: TGTGCCAGCAGTTCCTCACCCGGGACAGGGGGCGCAGATACGCAGTATTTT. Protein product: CASSSSPGTGGADTQYF.

The V and J genes are TRBV5-4 and TRBJ1-3; 7 bases fit TRBD1. This CDR3 is built from 17 residues. Trimming at V came to 3 bases and at J to 0 bases, leaving 9 bases not matched to a gene. CDR1 is SGHNT and CDR2 is YYREEE in the germline V gene (reference sequence). CDR3 in amino acids: CASSSAGTDHSGNTIYF. The CDR3 coding sequence is TGTGCCAGCAGCTCGGCGGGGACAGACCACTCTGGAAACACCATATATTTT.

The CDR3 region is CAISEGQGHGYTF. CDR3 nucleotide sequence: TGTGCCATCAGTGAAGGACAGGGACACGGCTACACCTTC. V gene TRBV10-3 combines with J gene TRBJ1-2, with 8 bases that match TRBD1. The V gene's germline CDR1 is ENHRY and CDR2 SYGVKD. This CDR3 is built from 13 residues. Trimming took 3 bases from V and 8 from J; bases not matched to a gene: 5.

The chain carries TRBV7-9 and TRBJ1-2; no clear D. The germline V gene encodes CDR1 SEHNR and CDR2 FQNEAQ (reference sequence). Between the trimmed V and J ends, which lost 1 base and 8 bases, there was a span of 14 bases. The CDR3 length is 14 residues. CDR3 nucleotides: TGTGCCAGCAGCTTAGGGAACCCGAGGGAGGGCTACACCTTC. Amino acids: CASSLGNPREGYTF.

The chain uses TRBV13 and TRBJ1-1; unclear D gene. The CDR3 contains 14 residues. Germline V CDR1 and CDR2: PRHDT, FYEKMQ (reference sequence). V lost 6 bases and J lost 0, with 11 bases in between. CDR3 sequence: CASRAPNLNTEAFF. The CDR3 bases are TGTGCCAGCAGGGCCCCCAACCTGAACACTGAAGCTTTCTTT. The complete variable domain, with remaining parts taken from reference TRBV13 and TRBJ1-1, reads AAGVIQSPRHLIKEKRETATLKCYPIPRHDTVYWYQQGPGQDPQFLISFYEKMQSDKGSIPDRFSAQQFSDYHSELNMSSLELGDSALYFCASRAPNLNTEAFFGQGTRLTVV.

The chain employs TRBV5-4 and TRBJ2-4, with 9 bases matching TRBD1. The germline gives CDR1 SGHNT, CDR2 YYREEE (reference sequence). The V gene end was trimmed by 4 bases and the J gene end by 4 bases; junction bases not matched to a gene: 0. CDR3 size: 13 residues. The CDR3 spells CASSGTGKNIQYF. For the CDR3, the DNA is TGTGCCAGCAGCGGGACAGGGAAAAACATTCAGTACTTC.

The rearrangement links TRBV27 to TRBJ2-1; TRBD2 matches at 13 bases. The germline gives CDR1 MNHEY, CDR2 SMNVEV (reference sequence). V lost 6 bases and J lost 2; bases outside the gene matches: 4. This CDR3 has 16 residues. The CDR3 sequence: CASSGTSGKTYNEQFF. CDR3 DNA: TGTGCCAGCAGCGGGACTAGCGGGAAGACCTACAATGAGCAGTTCTTC.

The genes are TRBV10-3 and TRBJ2-1; the match to TRBD2 covers 8 bases. V gave up 3 bases and J gave up 6 bases; unmatched junction bases: 7. Germline V gives CDR1 ENHRY, CDR2 SYGVKD. The length of the CDR3 is 15 residues. The CDR3: CAISDQGTSLNEQFF. In DNA, the CDR3 is TGTGCCATCAGTGACCAGGGGACTAGTCTCAATGAGCAGTTCTTC.

This chain links TRBV5-1 with TRBJ2-3; possibly TRBD1 for D (7 bases). Germline lookup yields CDR1 SGHRS and CDR2 YFSETQ. Trimming removed 1 base at V and 2 bases at J, with 20 bases between. The CDR3 loop spans 18 amino acids. As DNA, the CDR3 is TGCGCCAGCAGCTTGAGTTCAGGGGGAGGAAAGTTCACAGATACGCAGTATTTT. Translated: CASSLSSGGGKFTDTQYF.

The chain recombines TRBV2 with TRBJ1-5, with D tentatively TRBD1 (5 bases). V lost 7 bases, J lost 3 bases, and 19 bases lay in between. This CDR3 contains 16 residues. Germline CDR1 and CDR2: SNHLY and FYNNEI. This chain's CDR3 is CASKSGGYDFNQPQHF. The CDR3 DNA follows: TGTGCCAGCAAGTCGGGGGGGTATGATTTCAATCAGCCCCAGCATTTT.

The rearrangement uses TRBV7-2 and TRBJ1-1; 9 nucleotides align to TRBD1. CDR3 size: 15 residues. The trim removed 3 bases at V and 7 bases at J, leaving 9 bases unmatched. Germline V gene sequence: CDR1 SGHTA, CDR2 FQGNSA. The CDR3 protein is CASSFRTGGGHEAFF. In nucleotides, the CDR3 is TGTGCCAGCAGCTTCCGCACAGGGGGCGGCCATGAAGCTTTCTTT.

The rearrangement joins TRBV4-2 to TRBJ1-3; D not resolved. Germline assignment: CDR1 LGHNA and CDR2 YNFKEQ. This CDR3 has 15 residues. V lost 2 bases and J lost 4, with 12 bases in between. For the CDR3, the DNA is TGTGCCAGCAGCCAACGTAGTTCGTTGGGAAACACCATATATTTT. Translated: CASSQRSSLGNTIYF.

The J gene is TRBJ2-7, the V gene TRBV6-5; D perhaps matches TRBD1 (5 bases). V was shortened by 7 bases and J by 4 bases, with 20 bases between the two germline ends. The CDR3 is made up of 15 amino acids. Germline CDR1 reads MNHEY; CDR2 reads SVGAGI. The CDR3 DNA is TGTGCCAGCATCCTACAGGCGAAGATCTTTTACGAGCAGTACTTC. Translating gives CASILQAKIFYEQYF.

The J gene is TRBJ1-4, the V gene TRBV18; no reliable D call. This CDR3 contains 16 residues. The V gene's germline CDR1 is KGHSH and CDR2 LQKENI. V lost 3 bases to trimming and J lost 0 bases, with 11 bases between them. The CDR3 DNA reads TGTGCCAGCTCACCCGCAGAGGATGCAACTAATGAAAAACTGTTTTTT. Its protein product is CASSPAEDATNEKLFF. Using reference TRBV18 and TRBJ1-4 for the parts outside the CDR3, the full variable domain is NAGVMQNPRHLVRRRGQEARLRCSPMKGHSHVYWYRQLPEEGLKFMVYLQKENIIDESGMPKERFSAEFPKEGPSILRIQQVVRGDSAAYFCASSPAEDATNEKLFFGSGTQLSVL.

The rearrangement links TRBV20-1 to TRBJ2-7; tentative D call: TRBD1 (6 bases). CDR3 length: 11 amino acids. Germline assignment: CDR1 DFQATT and CDR2 SNEGSKA (reference sequence). The V end was cut by 3 bases, the J end by 5 bases, with 8 bases between. The CDR3 protein is CSASSGDEQYV. Written as DNA, the CDR3 is TGCAGTGCTAGTTCAGGGGACGAGCAGTACGTC.